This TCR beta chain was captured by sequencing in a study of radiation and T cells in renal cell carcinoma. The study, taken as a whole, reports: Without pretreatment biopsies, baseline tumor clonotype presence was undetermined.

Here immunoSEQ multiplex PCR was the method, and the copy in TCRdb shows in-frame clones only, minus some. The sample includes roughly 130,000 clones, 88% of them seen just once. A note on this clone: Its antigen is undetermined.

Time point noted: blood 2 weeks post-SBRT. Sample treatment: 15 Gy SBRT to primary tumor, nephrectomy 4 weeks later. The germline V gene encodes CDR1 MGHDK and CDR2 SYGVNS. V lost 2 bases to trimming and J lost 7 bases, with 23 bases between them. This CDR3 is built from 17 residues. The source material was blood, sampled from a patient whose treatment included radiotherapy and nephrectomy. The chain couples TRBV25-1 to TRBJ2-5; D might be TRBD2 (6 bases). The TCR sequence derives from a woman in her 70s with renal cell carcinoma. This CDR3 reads CASSETRGTPPTGTQYF. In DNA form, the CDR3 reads TGTGCCAGCAGTGAAACCCGCGGGACTCCCCCTACCGGGACCCAGTACTTC.